This TCR beta chain was documented in a study of identical twins. V lost 3 bases to trimming and J lost 5 bases, with 8 bases between them. CDR3 size: 13 residues. Germline CDR1 MNHEY, CDR2 SVGAGI. This clonotype was observed at least ten times. The cDNA had a unique molecular identifier and a template-switch universal primer site. TCRdb re-analysed the 5' RACE reads in MiXCR, keeping a single row per CDR3 protein. The table records about 570,000 distinct CDR3 sequences, 7.5% to 10% of them present only once. The sample also formed part of further work on yellow fever vaccine responses in identical twins.

This sequence originates from a woman aged 18-29 years in good health. The genes are TRBV6-5 and TRBJ2-1; D not certain. Input material: PBMCs. The CDR3 sequence: CASSYMVHNEQFF. The CDR3 region has the DNA TGTGCCAGCAGTTATATGGTCCACAATGAGCAGTTCTTC.